This is a list of T cell receptor beta chains from one sample in a study of cytomegalovirus exposure and HLA in healthy donors. Libraries were prepared by immunoSEQ multiplex PCR; TCRdb keeps only in-frame clonotypes and omits some of them. The repertoire includes some 100,000 clones, roughly 79% of them detected once, and roughly 2% sits in the top ten. The sample was PBMCs. These receptors were collected from a woman between 25 and 40 years old in good health and CMV-seronegative. Both conserved end residues are part of each CDR3.

>TRBJ1-5|TRBV27
CASSLQGQVGNQPQHF
>TRBJ1-2|TRBV2
CASRLGQENYGYTF
>TRBJ2-7|TRBV5-5
CASGTRGQASYEQYF
>TRBJ2-1|TRBV7-9
CASSLDSHNEQFF
>TRBJ2-6|TRBV19
CATETGGIRSGANVLTF
>TRBJ1-2|TRBV4-1
CASSQGPAGLYGYTF
>TRBJ1-5|TRBV28
CASSPDRVGNQPQHF
>TRBJ1-3|TRBV2
CASSIPMNSGNTIYF
>TRBJ2-1|TRBV4-2
CASSQDPGLAINNEQFF
>TRBJ2-4|TRBV19
CASSISLRDIQYF
>TRBJ1-2|TRBV28
CASSLGVQTYGYTF
>TRBJ2-1|TRBV7-9
CASSATTSFHEQFF
>TRBJ2-1|TRBV14
CASSPSVAGGNEQFF
>TRBJ1-1|TRBV9
CASSPHSGMNTEAFF
>TRBJ1-3|TRBV5-1
CASRPSGTGDGNTIYF
>TRBJ2-2|TRBV7-2
CASSPRTRNTGELFF
>TRBJ2-7|TRBV19
CAVGNSYEQYF
>TRBJ2-2|TRBV21-1
CASSSRGLAKNTGELFF
>TRBJ2-7|TRBV4-2
CASSQVGTGEYYEQYF
>TRBJ1-1|TRBV28
CASRSGGLGAFF
>TRBJ1-5|TRBV27
CASRAYEESNQPQHF
>TRBJ2-1|TRBV7-9
CASSPWTSNEQFF
>TRBJ1-1|TRBV30
CAWSVGRGSTEAFF
>TRBJ1-1|TRBV19
CASSGGGRPREAFF
>TRBJ2-7|TRBV7-2
CASSLTSGAYEQYF
>TRBJ2-3|TRBV2
CASRKEKASTDTQYF
>TRBJ2-7|TRBV27
CASSSTGTGQYEQYF
>TRBJ2-5|TRBV9
CASSVGTGTGETQYF